This record looks at one T cell receptor beta chain sequence and its context. Cohorts were determined from participant-reported clinical history. Donors in Cohort 3 who had recovered were those with two negative PCRs, healthcare professional clearance, or resolution of their symptoms. The record originates from a study of blood T cell repertoires in COVID-19. As for the study in general: The United States, Italy and Spain provided the acute and convalescent COVID-19 samples.

Trimming stripped 0 bases from V and 7 bases from J, with 19 bases between. CDR1 ENHRY and CDR2 SYGVKD come from the germline V gene. The CDR3 covers 17 residues. Here immunoSEQ multiplex PCR was the method, and the copy in TCRdb shows in-frame clones only, minus some. This sample yields 200,000 or so clones, of which roughly 90% are seen a single time; about 8.8% belongs to the top ten. The receptor was isolated from a young woman who had recovered from COVID-19. Sequencing used PBMCs or T cells enriched from blood (not recorded which). The chain has TRBV10-3 and TRBJ1-3; D unclear. CDR3 sequence: CAISESLSVASVNTIYF. The DNA of the CDR3 is TGTGCCATCAGTGAGTCGCTCTCGGTTGCATCGGTCAACACCATATATTTT.